The 29 T cell receptor beta chains listed next were all sequenced from one sample in a study of cytomegalovirus exposure and HLA in healthy donors. Researchers ran the PCR with 60 Vbeta and 13 Jbeta primers. Clones were read by immunoSEQ multiplex PCR, and TCRdb kept only the in-frame ones, dropping some. The sample shows some 180,000 clones, roughly 84% of them seen only once. The material sequenced was PBMCs. All receptors come from a man between 25 and 39 years old in good health and CMV-seropositive.

This clone was found a few times. The chain uses TRBV7-2 and TRBJ2-4; TRBD2 agrees at 10 bases. The CDR3 has 14 amino acids. Losses at the gene ends were 2 bases for V and 8 bases for J; bases not matched to a gene: 3. The germline CDR1 and CDR2 sequences are SGHTA and FQGNSA. CDR3 protein: CASSLSLAGDIQYF. The CDR3 nucleotides read TGTGCCAGCAGCTTAAGCCTAGCGGGAGACATTCAGTACTTC.

The chain couples TRBV7-2 to TRBJ2-3; the match to TRBD2 covers 8 bases. V lost 3 bases to trimming and J lost 2 bases; unmatched junction nucleotides: 4. The CDR3 contains 15 residues. The germline gives CDR1 SGHTA, CDR2 FQGNSA. The CDR3 region has the DNA TGTGCCAGCAGCTTGGGCGGGAGGTACACAGATACGCAGTATTTT. It translates to CASSLGGRYTDTQYF.

This clone was counted a few times. V gene TRBV9 combines with J gene TRBJ2-1; no clear D gene. Germline V CDR1 and CDR2: SGDLS, YYNGEE. The CDR3 is made up of 15 amino acids. V gave up 0 bases and J gave up 0 bases, with 7 bases separating them. For the CDR3, the DNA is TGTGCCAGCAGCGTAGACCGAGGCTCCTACAATGAGCAGTTCTTC. It encodes CASSVDRGSYNEQFF.

The V and J genes are TRBV5-1 and TRBJ1-3; 10 nucleotides match TRBD1. CDR3 length: 16 residues. V shed 5 bases and J 2 bases; nucleotides not matched to a gene: 7. In germline, CDR1 is SGHRS, CDR2 YFSETQ. DNA for the CDR3: TGCGCCAGCAGTCGTACCGGGACAGGGGCTGGAAACACCATATATTTT. This codes for CASSRTGTGAGNTIYF.

The chain employs TRBV15 and TRBJ2-5; D call uncertain. The germline V gene encodes CDR1 LNHNV and CDR2 YYDKDF (reference sequence). This CDR3 region has 12 residues. With 0 bases removed from V and 5 bases from J, the gap between germline ends came to 4 bases. CDR3 sequence (DNA): TGTGCCACCAGCAGAGATAGTGAGACCCAGTACTTC. It is translated as CATSRDSETQYF.

The chain has TRBV9 and TRBJ2-3; a possible D gene is TRBD1 (5 bases). V was pared by 0 bases and J by 4 bases, with 12 bases between. Germline V CDR1 and CDR2: SGDLS, YYNGEE. The CDR3 is 15 amino acids. The CDR3 DNA is TGTGCCAGCAGCGTAGGAGCAGGGAACGCAGATACGCAGTATTTT. The encoded protein is CASSVGAGNADTQYF.

The chain couples TRBV19 to TRBJ2-1, with 9 nucleotides matching TRBD1. This CDR3 is built from 15 residues. Germline V gene data show CDR1 as LNHDA and CDR2 as SQIVND (reference sequence). Trimming removed 4 bases from V and 4 bases from J; junction bases left unmatched: 5. Here the CDR3 DNA reads TGTGCCAGTAGTACCACCGGGACAGGGTACAATGAGCAGTTCTTC. Translated: CASSTTGTGYNEQFF.

The chain joins TRBV18 to TRBJ2-1; 9 bases map to TRBD2. Germline lookup yields CDR1 KGHSH and CDR2 LQKENI. The CDR3 covers 15 residues. With V trimmed by 3 bases and J by 7 bases, 7 bases remained unmatched. The CDR3 region has the DNA TGTGCCAGCTCACCTAGCGGGAGCCCGAGGAATGAGCAGTTCTTC. It yields the protein CASSPSGSPRNEQFF. Supplemented by reference TRBV18 and TRBJ2-1, the full variable domain reads NAGVMQNPRHLVRRRGQEARLRCSPMKGHSHVYWYRQLPEEGLKFMVYLQKENIIDESGMPKERFSAEFPKEGPSILRIQQVVRGDSAAYFCASSPSGSPRNEQFFGPGTRLTVL.

V gene TRBV30 combines with J gene TRBJ1-3, with D possibly matching TRBD1 (5 bases). The CDR3 runs to 13 residues. With 5 bases removed from V and 0 bases from J, the gap between germline ends came to 8 bases. In germline, CDR1 is GTSNPN, CDR2 SVGIG (reference sequence). The CDR3 nucleotides read TGTGCCTGGTCGACAGCCTCTGGAAACACCATATATTTT. This gives the protein CAWSTASGNTIYF.

The chain joins TRBV11-3 to TRBJ1-1; D ambiguous. Germline lookup yields CDR1 SGHNT and CDR2 YENEEA. V was shortened by 3 bases and J by 8 bases, with 7 bases between the two germline ends. CDR3 length: 11 residues. CDR3 in DNA: TGTGCCAGCAGCTTTACTAGGGAAGCTTTCTTT. Amino acid sequence: CASSFTREAFF.

The gene calls are TRBV4-2 and TRBJ2-6; D is perhaps TRBD2 (6 bases). The germline V gene encodes CDR1 LGHNA and CDR2 YNFKEQ. V gave up 1 base and J gave up 0 bases, with 13 bases separating them. The CDR3 is 18 amino acids. For the CDR3, the DNA is TGTGCCAGCAGCCAAGTCGGGGGTCTCCTCTCTGGGGCCAACGTCCTGACTTTC. Translating it yields CASSQVGGLLSGANVLTF.

In its sample, this clone was seen a few times. V and J are TRBV7-9 and TRBJ1-1; 8 nucleotides align to TRBD1. The CDR3 runs to 14 residues. The V gene end was trimmed by 2 bases and the J gene end by 4 bases; junction bases not matched to a gene: 3. Germline loops: CDR1 SEHNR, CDR2 FQNEAQ (reference sequence). Here the CDR3 reads CASSLQGAFTEAFF. The DNA of the CDR3 is TGTGCCAGCAGCTTACAGGGGGCATTCACTGAAGCTTTCTTT.

Concerning this clone: Germline is not matched at one junction end, which may reflect a read error. The chain combines TRBV29-1 with TRBJ2-7; the match to TRBD1 covers 7 bases. This CDR3 contains 13 residues. Germline V gene data show CDR1 as SQVTM and CDR2 as ANQGSEA. The CDR3, as DNA: TGCAGCGTGGAAGGGGGCGAAGGCTACGAGCAGTACTTC. Translated: CSVEGGEGYEQYF.

This clone has just one count. J is TRBJ2-5 and V is TRBV12-5, with D hard to call. Looked up from germline, CDR1 is LGHNT and CDR2 is FRNRAP. Trimming pared 1 base from V and 5 bases from J, leaving 8 bases between. The CDR3 has 13 amino acids. In DNA, the CDR3 is TGTGCTAGTGGTTTGGAAGTCCAGGAGACCCAGTACTTC. Translating it yields CASGLEVQETQYF. Looking up the rest from reference TRBV12-5 and TRBJ2-5 gives the full variable domain: DARVTQTPRHKVTEMGQEVTMRCQPILGHNTVFWYRQTMMQGLELLAYFRNRAPLDDSGMPKDRFSAEMPDATLATLKIQPSEPRDSAVYFCASGLEVQETQYFGPGTRLLVL.

The sample holds a few counts of this clone. CDR3 in amino acids: CAISSGTGNEKLFF. The CDR3, as DNA: TGTGCCATCAGTTCGGGGACAGGGAATGAAAAACTGTTTTTT. The J gene is TRBJ1-4, the V gene TRBV10-3, with TRBD1 matching 9 bases. J lost 5 bases, V lost 5 bases, and 3 bases had no gene match. The CDR3 is 14 amino acids. The germline V gene encodes CDR1 ENHRY and CDR2 SYGVKD.

The gene calls are TRBV14 and TRBJ2-7, with D perhaps TRBD1 (5 bases). The CDR3 consists of 11 residues. Germline CDR1 reads SGHDN; CDR2 reads FVKESK. The germline V and J ends were trimmed by 11 bases and 3 bases, with 11 bases remaining between them. DNA of the CDR3: TGTGCCCGAAAAGGGGACTACGAGCAGTACGTC. It encodes CARKGDYEQYV.

The chain employs TRBV4-3 and TRBJ2-1; the D gene is possibly TRBD2 (6 bases). Germline CDR1 is LGHNA and CDR2 is YSLEER. The CDR3 has 20 residues. The ends were cut back, 2 bases at V and 2 bases at J, with 25 bases in the middle. The CDR3 region is CASSQFGGLGRGNPYNEQFF. The CDR3 DNA reads as TGCGCCAGCAGCCAATTTGGGGGACTTGGCCGGGGGAATCCCTACAATGAGCAGTTCTTC.

The chain recombines TRBV9 with TRBJ1-1; the D gene is possibly TRBD1 (5 bases). V lost 0 bases to trimming and J lost 6 bases, with 15 bases between them. Germline V lookup: CDR1 SGDLS, CDR2 YYNGEE. The CDR3 runs 15 residues. The CDR3 here is CASSVVAGGVPEAFF. As DNA, the CDR3 is TGTGCCAGCAGCGTAGTAGCGGGGGGGGTCCCTGAAGCTTTCTTT.

The V call is TRBV10-3, the J call TRBJ2-1; 10 bases are shared with TRBD2. The CDR3 runs 16 residues. V was pared by 5 bases and J by 4 bases, with 8 bases of the junction left unmatched. Per the germline V gene, CDR1 is ENHRY and CDR2 is SYGVKD. This chain's CDR3 is CAISLGLADPYNEQFF. CDR3 nucleotide sequence: TGTGCCATCAGTTTAGGACTAGCGGACCCGTACAATGAGCAGTTCTTC.

This chain connects TRBV5-4 to TRBJ2-1; TRBD2 agrees at 10 bases. The CDR3 consists of 16 residues. Per the germline V gene, CDR1 is SGHNT and CDR2 is YYREEE (reference sequence). With 4 bases clipped from V and 9 bases from J, the junction kept 13 bases outside the gene matches. The CDR3 DNA reads as TGTGCCAGCAGCCCCTGGGGAAGCGGGAGGGCCGGTGAGCAGTTCTTC. The encoded protein is CASSPWGSGRAGEQFF.

The rearrangement links TRBV7-9 to TRBJ2-7; TRBD1 matches 9 bases. The CDR3 covers 16 residues. The germline V gene has CDR1 SEHNR and CDR2 FQNEAQ (reference sequence). CDR3 region: CSSSLVSGTGFLEQYV. The CDR3 DNA follows: TGTTCCAGCAGCTTAGTGTCCGGGACAGGGTTTCTCGAGCAGTACGTC.

This clone appeared once. The rearrangement uses TRBV6-5 and TRBJ2-3, with D maybe TRBD1 (5 bases). The CDR3 runs to 13 residues. Trimming took off 6 bases at V and 6 bases at J, with 13 bases between the two ends. The V gene's germline CDR1 is MNHEY and CDR2 SVGAGI. Here the CDR3 reads CASRPTGADTQYF. The CDR3 bases are TGTGCCAGCAGGCCGACTGGGGCGGATACGCAGTATTTT.

In its sample, this clone was seen a few times. The J gene is TRBJ2-1, the V gene TRBV9, with TRBD2 matching 8 bases. After removal of 1 base from V and 1 base from J, the junction contained 1 base not matched to a gene. Germline CDR1 and CDR2: SGDLS and YYNGEE. The CDR3 runs to 15 residues. Written as DNA, the CDR3 is TGTGCCAGCAGCGTAACGGGAGGGTCCTACAATGAGCAGTTCTTC. Its translation: CASSVTGGSYNEQFF.

V is TRBV11-3 and J is TRBJ2-1, with D possibly being TRBD2 (6 bases). The CDR3 contains 12 residues. In germline, CDR1 is SGHNT, CDR2 YENEEA. V lost 4 bases and J 9 bases, leaving 10 bases between the germline ends. CDR3 sequence: CASSSRESEQFF. The CDR3 nucleotides are TGTGCCAGCAGCTCCCGGGAGAGTGAGCAGTTCTTC.

The genes are TRBV6-6 and TRBJ2-7, with 7 positions matching TRBD1. Germline CDR1 is MNHNY and CDR2 is SVGAGI (reference sequence). After removal of 6 bases from V and 5 bases from J, the junction contained 10 bases not matched to a gene. This CDR3 has 14 amino acids. The CDR3 sequence: CASRTFDRADEQYF. The DNA of the CDR3 is TGTGCCAGCAGGACTTTTGACAGGGCAGACGAGCAGTACTTC.

The genes are TRBV5-6 and TRBJ2-1; D ambiguous. The CDR3 totals 12 residues. The germline gives CDR1 SGHDT, CDR2 YYEEEE. Deletions cut 1 base from V and 5 bases from J, with 4 bases between. CDR3 sequence: CASSLLNNEQFF. CDR3 coding DNA: TGTGCCAGCAGCTTGCTAAACAATGAGCAGTTCTTC.

In regard to this clone: The junction shows a germline mismatch at one end, possibly a read error. The chain combines TRBV7-9 with TRBJ1-1, with TRBD1 as a possible D gene (6 bases). This CDR3 spans 15 amino acids. Germline V gene sequence: CDR1 SEHNR, CDR2 FQNEAQ (reference sequence). CDR3 sequence: CSSSLRKQGNTEAFF. The CDR3 nucleotides read TGTTCCAGCAGCTTAAGGAAACAGGGTAACACTGAAGCTTTCTTT.

This clone was seen only once. The rearrangement joins TRBV5-6 to TRBJ2-7, with D perhaps TRBD2 (6 bases). Between the trimmed V and J ends, which lost 3 bases and 7 bases, there was a span of 17 bases. The CDR3 is 14 residues long. Germline V CDR1 and CDR2: SGHDT, YYEEEE. As DNA, the CDR3 is TGTGCCAGCAGCTGGGGGGTGCGGGACCGGGAGCAGTACGTC. The encoded protein is CASSWGVRDREQYV.

CDR3 coding DNA: TGTGCCAGCAGCTTCTTCCGGGACAGGGGCGCGGAGGGCGAAAAACTGTTTTTT. It translates to CASSFFRDRGAEGEKLFF. The chain is built from TRBV7-8 and TRBJ1-4, with 10 bases identical to TRBD1. The CDR3 loop spans 18 amino acids. The germline V gene has CDR1 SGHVS and CDR2 FQNEAQ. The V and J ends lost 3 bases and 8 bases, in that order; junction bases with no gene match: 15. Variable domain in full (rest from reference TRBV7-8 and TRBJ1-4): GAGVSQSPRYKVAKRGQDVALRCDPISGHVSLFWYQQALGQGPEFLTYFQNEAQLDKSGLPSDRFFAERPEGSVSTLKIQRTQQEDSAVYLCASSFFRDRGAEGEKLFFGSGTQLSVL.